This T cell receptor beta chain originates from a study of blood T cells in healthy people across ages. Study results and caveats: PBMC samples, being unsorted, prevented any conclusive comparison of naive and antigen-experienced cells.

Next came a second PCR, run for about 6 to 12 cycles, which used a sample-barcoded 5' primer along with a J-beta primer mix. Every cDNA was tagged by a template-switch adaptor with 12 random nucleotides. TCRdb analysed the 5' RACE reads with MiXCR anew, one entry per CDR3 protein. The sample contains 850,000 or so distinct CDR3 sequences, more than 25% of which appear only once. Comments on this clonotype: Its antigen remains unknown.

The material sequenced was blood. This TCR derives from a woman older than 75 in good health.

In DNA form, the CDR3 reads TGCGCCAGCAGCTTCGACAGGACCTACGAGCAGTTCTTC. Its translation: CASSFDRTYEQFF. The chain combines TRBV5-1 with TRBJ2-1; possibly TRBD1 for D (6 bases). Germline loops: CDR1 SGHRS, CDR2 YFSETQ. Trimming took 2 bases from V and 10 from J, leaving 13 bases between them. CDR3 length: 13 amino acids.